This T cell receptor beta chain was profiled in a study of cytomegalovirus exposure and HLA in healthy donors. Study-level information: Membership in the Caucasian-associated ancestry cluster was found for about 80% of 300 to 400 genotyped donors.

General study findings and limits: For most subjects, TCR beta sequences were reported to predict HLA-A and HLA-B alleles with accuracy.

Both 60 Vbeta primers and 13 Jbeta primers went into the PCR. The method was immunoSEQ multiplex PCR; TCRdb's version includes in-frame clones alone and lacks a portion of them. The data contain about 110,000 clones, 60% to 80% of them singletons. Of note for this clone: Antigen: not known.

Germline CDR1 reads SNHLY; CDR2 reads FYNNEI. Trimming cost V 3 bases and J 2 bases; bases outside gene matches: 6. The CDR3 consists of 16 residues. This chain links TRBV2 with TRBJ2-2, with 7 bases fitting TRBD1. This clonotype was obtained from a man in his forties in good health and CMV-seronegative. Sample: PBMCs. In nucleotides, the CDR3 is TGTGCCAGCAGTGACAGGGACAGCACAAACACCGGGGAGCTGTTTTTT. This translates into CASSDRDSTNTGELFF.